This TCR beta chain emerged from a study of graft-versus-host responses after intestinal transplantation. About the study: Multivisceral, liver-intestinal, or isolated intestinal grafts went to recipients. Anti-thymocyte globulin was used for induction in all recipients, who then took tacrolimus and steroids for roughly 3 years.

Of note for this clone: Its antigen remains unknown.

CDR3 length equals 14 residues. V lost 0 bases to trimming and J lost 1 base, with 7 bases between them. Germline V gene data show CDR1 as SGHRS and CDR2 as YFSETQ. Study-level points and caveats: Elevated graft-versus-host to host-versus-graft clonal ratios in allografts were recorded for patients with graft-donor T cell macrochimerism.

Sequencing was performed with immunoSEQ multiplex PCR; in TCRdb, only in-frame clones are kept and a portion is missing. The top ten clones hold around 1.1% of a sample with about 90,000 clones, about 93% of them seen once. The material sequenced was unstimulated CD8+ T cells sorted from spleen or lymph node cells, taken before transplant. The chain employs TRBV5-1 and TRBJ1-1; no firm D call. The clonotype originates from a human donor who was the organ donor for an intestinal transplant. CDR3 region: CASSLAVPNTEAFF. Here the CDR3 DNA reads TGCGCCAGCAGCTTGGCGGTCCCGAACACTGAAGCTTTCTTT.